The clone carrying this TCR beta chain was counted between two and nine times. Its specificity is not known. These data originate in a study of persistence of HIV-infected CD4 T cells. Broader study findings: TCR oligoclonality correlated with proviral oligoclonality in the same sorted populations.

Cells were stimulated with overlapping HIV-1 Gag 15-mer peptides. Sorted nonresponding memory CD4+ T cells were CD40L-negative, CD69-negative, CD45RO-high. Before stimulation, PBMCs underwent CD8+ T cell depletion. The immunoSEQ assay was version 4, run in survey mode. Generated by immunoSEQ multiplex PCR, the TCRdb table keeps only in-frame clones and is missing some. The table shows 64,000 or so clones, with about 77% occurring only once. With V trimmed by 1 base and J by 6 bases, 6 bases remained unmatched. This CDR3 is built from 16 residues. Germline V gene sequence: CDR1 MNHEY, CDR2 SMNVEV (reference sequence).

The starting material was CD4+ T cells sorted from PBMCs after roughly 18-hour stimulation, obtained from a patient who received antiretroviral therapy. This clonotype was sampled from an adult man with HIV who was CMV-seropositive. The rearrangement joins TRBV27 to TRBJ1-6; 7 bases are a match to TRBD1. The CDR3 here is CASSLYGQGGNSPLHF. CDR3 in DNA: TGTGCCAGCAGTTTATACGGGCAGGGGGGTAATTCACCCCTCCACTTT.